Below are 29 T cell receptor beta chains sequenced from a single sample in a study of shared T cell receptors in the human thymus. Method: immunoSEQ multiplex PCR; TCRdb's copy keeps in-frame clones and lacks some. Found here are over 450,000 clones, approximately 78% of them singletons; the top ten hold roughly 0.013%. This sample also belongs to another study, concerning human thymus T cells.

The material sequenced was thymocytes. The origin of the receptors is a boy younger than two with a congenital heart defect.

The chain uses TRBV5-6 and TRBJ2-3; D not certain. The length of the CDR3 is 12 residues. In germline, CDR1 is SGHDT, CDR2 YYEEEE. V was shortened by 10 bases and J by 3 bases, with 12 bases between the two germline ends. The CDR3 reads CAGPSPTDTQYF. CDR3 DNA: TGTGCCGGCCCCTCTCCGACAGATACGCAGTATTTT. Drawing the rest from reference TRBV5-6 and TRBJ2-3, the complete variable domain is DAGVTQSPTHLIKTRGQQVTLRCSPKSGHDTVSWYQQALGQGPQFIFQYYEEEERQRGNFPDRFSGHQFPNYSSELNVNALLLGDSALYLCAGPSPTDTQYFGPGTRLTVL.

The rearrangement joins TRBV4-3 to TRBJ2-5; TRBD2 might be the D (6 bases). With 1 base removed from V and 1 base from J, the gap between germline ends came to 13 bases. The CDR3 runs 16 residues. The V gene's germline CDR1 is LGHNA and CDR2 YSLEER. The CDR3 region has the DNA TGCGCCAGCAGCCAAGTAAGGCGGGGTCCCCAAGAGACCCAGTACTTC. The encoded protein is CASSQVRRGPQETQYF.

This clone came up a few times. This chain links TRBV11-2 with TRBJ1-3; perhaps TRBD1 as D (5 bases). The CDR3 has 15 amino acids. The germline V gene has CDR1 SGHAT and CDR2 FQNNGV. Trimming left V 7 bases short and J 11 bases short, with 24 bases between. The CDR3 spells CASTSEGNSGNAIYF. The CDR3 DNA reads TGTGCCAGCACCTCGGAGGGGAATTCAGGAAATGCCATATATTTT.

The V gene is TRBV6-6, the J gene TRBJ2-3; TRBD2 matches at 7 bases. CDR3 length equals 15 residues. From germline, CDR1 is MNHNY and CDR2 SVGAGI (reference sequence). V was clipped by 6 bases and J by 4 bases; unmatched bases: 10. CDR3 region: CASSPTSGMADTQYF. The CDR3 region has the DNA TGTGCCAGCAGCCCGACGAGCGGGATGGCAGATACGCAGTATTTT.

CDR3 DNA: TGCGCCAGCAGTCCGACAGGGGCGCCTATGAACACTGAAGCTTTCTTT. Protein sequence: CASSPTGAPMNTEAFF. The chain couples TRBV5-1 to TRBJ1-1; 8 bases agree with TRBD1. Germline values: CDR1 SGHRS, CDR2 YFSETQ. The CDR3 is made up of 16 amino acids. The V gene end was trimmed by 5 bases and the J gene end by 0 bases; junction bases not matched to a gene: 9. The full variable domain, its missing parts supplied by reference TRBV5-1 and TRBJ1-1, is KAGVTQTPRYLIKTRGQQVTLSCSPISGHRSVSWYQQTPGQGLQFLFEYFSETQRNKGNFPGRFSGRQFSNSRSEMNVSTLELGDSALYLCASSPTGAPMNTEAFFGQGTRLTVV.

This clone was detected only a few times. The rearrangement joins TRBV4-3 to TRBJ1-1; D gene uncertain. This CDR3 is built from 15 residues. The V gene lost 1 base and the J gene lost 2 bases, with 11 bases spanning the gap. From germline, CDR1 is LGHNA and CDR2 YSLEER. The CDR3 sequence is CASSQVQKPNTEAFF. The CDR3 DNA follows: TGCGCCAGCAGCCAAGTTCAGAAACCTAACACTGAAGCTTTCTTT.

This clone was recorded a few times. This chain connects TRBV25-1 to TRBJ2-5; 8 bases agree with TRBD2. Germline values: CDR1 MGHDK, CDR2 SYGVNS. Trimming cost V 6 bases and J 4 bases; bases outside gene matches: 1. The CDR3 sequence is 12 residues long. The CDR3 loop is CASRAGGETQYF. The CDR3 coding sequence is TGTGCCAGCAGGGCGGGGGGAGAGACCCAGTACTTC. The full variable domain, in which reference TRBV25-1 and TRBJ2-5 provide the parts outside the CDR3, is EADIYQTPRYLVIGTGKKITLECSQTMGHDKMYWYQQDPGMELHLIHYSYGVNSTEKGDLSSESTVSRIRTEHFPLTLESARPSHTSQYLCASRAGGETQYFGPGTRLLVL.

The rearrangement uses TRBV10-3 and TRBJ2-2, with D uncertain. This CDR3 spans 16 amino acids. In germline, CDR1 is ENHRY, CDR2 SYGVKD. The germline V and J ends were trimmed by 2 bases and 1 base, with 11 bases remaining between them. Here the CDR3 reads CAISEVASRNTGELFF. The CDR3 DNA is TGTGCCATCAGTGAGGTCGCTAGTAGGAACACCGGGGAGCTGTTTTTT.

This clone was counted a single time. The chain couples TRBV6-6 to TRBJ1-1, with D possibly matching TRBD1 (5 bases). The V and J ends lost 8 bases and 1 base respectively, with 14 bases between them. The CDR3 is 14 amino acids. In germline, CDR1 is MNHNY, CDR2 SVGAGI (reference sequence). The CDR3 nucleotides are TGTGCCAGCCAGCATCTGGACACGAACACTGAAGCTTTCTTT. Its protein product is CASQHLDTNTEAFF.

The chain has TRBV28 and TRBJ2-2, with 8 bases matching TRBD1. The CDR3 contains 17 residues. Trimming removed 2 bases from V and 2 bases from J; junction bases left unmatched: 7. Germline CDR1 and CDR2: MDHEN and SYDVKM. The CDR3 is CASSLDRTGNNTGELFF. CDR3 nucleotides: TGTGCCAGCAGTTTAGACAGGACAGGGAACAACACCGGGGAGCTGTTTTTT.

Written as DNA, the CDR3 is TGTGCCAGCAGTGGACAGGGGGCACGTGGCTACACCTTC. Residues: CASSGQGARGYTF. The V gene is TRBV6-5, the J gene TRBJ1-2; 11 positions agree with TRBD1. V lost 5 bases to trimming and J lost 7 bases; unmatched junction nucleotides: 3. This CDR3 contains 13 residues. Per the germline V gene, CDR1 is MNHEY and CDR2 is SVGAGI.

The V gene is TRBV6-6, the J gene TRBJ2-7, with 10 positions matching TRBD2. CDR3 size: 16 residues. CDR1 is MNHNY and CDR2 is SVGAGI in the germline V gene (reference sequence). V was pared by 8 bases and J by 3 bases, with 13 bases of the junction left unmatched. This CDR3 is CASGMELGLAVYEQYF. CDR3 bases: TGTGCCAGCGGGATGGAGCTCGGACTAGCGGTCTACGAGCAGTACTTC.

Note on this clone: An end of the junction differs from the germline gene, which may be a read error. The rearrangement joins TRBV27 to TRBJ2-1; 9 bases fit TRBD2. Per the germline V gene, CDR1 is MNHEY and CDR2 is SMNVEV (reference sequence). CDR3 length: 16 residues. In DNA, the CDR3 is TGTGCCGGCAGTTTATCGTTGGTAGCGGGAGTAGATGAGCAGTTCTTC. As protein: CAGSLSLVAGVDEQFF.

Here the CDR3 reads CASSADRGGGETQYF. As DNA, the CDR3 is TGTGCCAGCAGTGCCGACAGGGGCGGCGGAGAGACCCAGTACTTC. V usage is TRBV2 and J usage is TRBJ2-5; 8 bases are a match to TRBD1. Germline V CDR1 and CDR2: SNHLY, FYNNEI. The CDR3 is 15 residues long. V shed 4 bases, J shed 4 bases, and the junction held 8 bases outside the gene matches.

V usage is TRBV4-2 and J usage is TRBJ2-7; 15 nucleotides line up with TRBD2. CDR3 length: 18 amino acids. CDR1 is LGHNA, CDR2 YNFKEQ, per germline. V dropped 0 bases and J dropped 5; count of bases not matched to a gene: 8. The CDR3 region is CASSQEFLWTSGRDEQYF. In nucleotides, the CDR3 is TGTGCCAGCAGCCAAGAATTTTTGTGGACTAGCGGGAGGGACGAGCAGTACTTC.

The rearrangement links TRBV7-9 to TRBJ2-7, with 14 bases that match TRBD2. Looked up from germline, CDR1 is SEHNR and CDR2 is FQNEAQ (reference sequence). V was pared by 5 bases and J by 2 bases, with 8 bases of the junction left unmatched. The CDR3 runs 17 residues. The DNA for the CDR3 is TGTGCCAGCAGCGGAGGACTAGCGGGAGGCTACCCCTACGAGCAGTACTTC. Translation: CASSGGLAGGYPYEQYF.

The CDR3: CATSRDSQGGYSGANVLTF. CDR3 sequence (DNA): TGTGCCACCAGCAGAGATTCGCAGGGGGGCTACTCTGGGGCCAACGTCCTGACTTTC. V gene TRBV15 combines with J gene TRBJ2-6; TRBD1 is a possible D gene (7 bases). The CDR3 length is 19 residues. V lost 0 bases and J 0 bases, leaving 15 bases between the germline ends. CDR1 is LNHNV and CDR2 is YYDKDF in the germline V gene (reference sequence).

This rearrangement joins TRBV7-2 to TRBJ2-7; D possibly corresponds to TRBD1 (5 bases). CDR3 size: 12 residues. From germline, CDR1 is SGHTA and CDR2 FQGNSA. With 5 bases removed from V and 6 bases from J, the gap between germline ends came to 11 bases. The CDR3 reads CASSTQGGEQYF. CDR3 coding DNA: TGTGCCAGCAGCACCCAGGGTGGCGAGCAGTACTTC.

This clone showed up just once. This sequence joins TRBV5-6 and TRBJ2-7; TRBD2 aligns across 11 bases. Trimming at V came to 4 bases and at J to 4 bases, leaving 7 bases not matched to a gene. Germline CDR1 is SGHDT and CDR2 is YYEEEE. The CDR3 is 15 residues long. CDR3 bases: TGTGCCAGCAGCAGGGGGGGACTAGCGGAATACGAGCAGTACTTC. Translating gives CASSRGGLAEYEQYF.

The chain links TRBV15 to TRBJ2-1, with 8 nucleotides matching TRBD2. This CDR3 is 13 amino acids long. With V trimmed by 3 bases and J by 14 bases, 9 bases remained unmatched. CDR1 and CDR2 (germline): LNHNV, YYDKDF (reference sequence). The chain's CDR3 is CATSRAERGTKFF. CDR3 bases: TGTGCCACCAGCAGGGCTGAGCGGGGGACTAAGTTCTTC. The whole variable domain, remainder taken from reference TRBV15 and TRBJ2-1, is DAMVIQNPRYQVTQFGKPVTLSCSQTLNHNVMYWYQQKSSQAPKLLFHYYDKDFNNEADTPDNFQSRRPNTSFCFLDIRSPGLGDTAMYLCATSRAERGTKFFGPGTRLTVL.

This clone appeared once. The chain uses TRBV6-6 and TRBJ2-3, with TRBD2 identical over 11 bases. CDR3 length: 15 residues. The V gene end was trimmed by 6 bases and the J gene end by 4 bases; junction bases not matched to a gene: 6. CDR1 is MNHNY and CDR2 is SVGAGI in the germline V gene (reference sequence). CDR3 in amino acids: CASRVSGRAPDTQYF. CDR3 DNA sequence: TGTGCCAGCAGGGTTAGCGGGAGGGCCCCAGATACGCAGTATTTT.

The rearrangement uses TRBV15 and TRBJ2-7; the D gene is possibly TRBD2 (5 bases). V lost 0 bases to trimming and J lost 1 base, with 16 bases between them. This CDR3 spans 17 amino acids. The germline gives CDR1 LNHNV, CDR2 YYDKDF (reference sequence). CDR3 loop: CATSRDRLTGVSYEQYF. The CDR3 bases are TGTGCCACCAGCAGAGATCGACTCACCGGGGTTTCCTACGAGCAGTACTTC.

A few counts support this clone. V is TRBV5-6 and J is TRBJ2-4; 9 positions match TRBD1. Germline-derived CDR1 and CDR2 are SGHDT and YYEEEE. Trimming at V came to 4 bases and at J to 0 bases, leaving 11 bases not matched to a gene. This CDR3 region has 18 residues. The chain's CDR3 is CASSGDREDWGAKNIQYF. DNA for the CDR3: TGTGCCAGCAGCGGGGACAGGGAAGATTGGGGAGCCAAAAACATTCAGTACTTC.

The gene calls are TRBV28 and TRBJ1-5, with D possibly TRBD1 on 5 matching bases. V lost 5 bases and J lost 2, with 10 bases in between. This CDR3 contains 14 residues. Germline V gene lookup returns CDR1 MDHEN and CDR2 SYDVKM. The CDR3 reads CASSGQFGNQPQHF. The CDR3 nucleotides read TGTGCCAGCAGTGGACAATTTGGCAATCAGCCCCAGCATTTT.

V and J are TRBV27 and TRBJ2-3; 15 nucleotides align to TRBD2. J was trimmed by 1 base and V by 0 bases; bases with no gene match: 8. Germline V CDR1 and CDR2: MNHEY, SMNVEV (reference sequence). CDR3 length equals 20 residues. The DNA for the CDR3 is TGTGCCAGCAGTTTATCCCCCGGGACTAGCGGGAGGACCCGCACAGATACGCAGTATTTT. Protein sequence: CASSLSPGTSGRTRTDTQYF.

CDR3 nucleotide sequence: TGCGCCAGCAGTGAGTCTGGAGGGGCGAGGGATCAGCCCCAGCATTTT. Translation: CASSESGGARDQPQHF. The chain is built from TRBV10-2 and TRBJ1-5; possibly TRBD1 for D (5 bases). With 0 bases removed from V and 5 bases from J, the gap between germline ends came to 14 bases. The CDR3 loop spans 16 amino acids. Germline V CDR1 and CDR2: WSHSY, SAAADI.

The rearrangement joins TRBV4-1 to TRBJ1-5; TRBD1 matches at 10 bases. V lost 0 bases, J lost 4 bases, and 18 bases stayed unmatched. CDR1 and CDR2 (germline): MGHRA, YSYEKL. This CDR3 has 21 residues. CDR3 region: CASSQDVQASLGQGPNQPQHF. The CDR3 DNA is TGCGCCAGCAGCCAAGATGTCCAAGCGAGCCTGGGACAGGGGCCGAATCAGCCCCAGCATTTT.

The rearrangement uses TRBV19 and TRBJ2-7, with TRBD2 matching 9 bases. The CDR3 sequence is 15 residues long. Germline-derived CDR1 and CDR2 are LNHDA and SQIVND (reference sequence). The ends lost 4 bases at V and 2 bases at J; junction bases unmatched: 6. The CDR3 nucleotides are TGTGCCAGTAGTAGGGTTAGCGGGGGCGCCTACGAGCAGTACTTC. Encoded protein: CASSRVSGGAYEQYF.

The chain joins TRBV19 to TRBJ2-3, with TRBD1 identical over 10 bases. CDR1 LNHDA and CDR2 SQIVND come from the germline V gene (reference sequence). V was pared by 5 bases and J by 5 bases, with 13 bases of the junction left unmatched. This CDR3 comprises 17 residues. The CDR3: CASSVCLDRGRRDTQYF. CDR3 in DNA: TGTGCCAGTAGTGTATGTCTTGACAGGGGGCGACGAGATACGCAGTATTTT.